A single sample is the source of the 8 T cell receptor beta chains below, sequenced in a study of blood T cell repertoires in COVID-19 (dated by TCRdb to about 2020). The protocol used for the library was the immunoSEQ multiplex PCR assay. In TCRdb, the immuneACCESS table is reduced to in-frame sequences with V and J assigned. These tables do not hold every clone; where another copy was compared, an unresolved V gene accounts for under half, and the others remain unexplained. The sample records around 100,000 clones, 92% of which are singletons. Roughly 2.1% of the sample comes from the top ten. Specimen: peripheral blood. Source of these receptors: a woman aged 45-65 years with COVID-19, enrolled during active disease.

This sequence joins TRBV20-1 and TRBJ2-1; D ambiguous. This CDR3 region has 11 residues. Trimming removed 0 bases from V and 9 bases from J, with 6 bases in between. The germline V gene has CDR1 DFQATT and CDR2 SNEGSKA (reference sequence). The CDR3 DNA is TGCAGTGCTAGAGATTATAGTGAGCAGTTCTTC. Translation gives CSARDYSEQFF.

The chain recombines TRBV27 with TRBJ1-1; 7 bases map to TRBD1. Germline trimming cut 4 bases from V and 0 bases from J; bases unmatched to any gene: 5. The CDR3 covers 15 residues. Germline CDR1 is MNHEY and CDR2 is SMNVEV (reference sequence). CDR3 in amino acids: CASSSLQGMNTEAFF. DNA of the CDR3: TGTGCCAGCAGTTCCCTACAGGGGATGAACACTGAAGCTTTCTTT.

V usage is TRBV7-8 and J usage is TRBJ2-7; 7 bases fit TRBD1. The CDR3 has 15 amino acids. The V gene end was trimmed by 5 bases and the J gene end by 1 base; junction bases not matched to a gene: 8. In germline, CDR1 is SGHVS, CDR2 FQNEAQ. This CDR3 is CASSPLDRRSYEQYF. CDR3 DNA: TGTGCCAGCAGCCCGCTGGACAGGAGGTCCTACGAGCAGTACTTC.

This clone has just one count. The V gene is TRBV2, the J gene TRBJ2-2; D call uncertain. Germline CDR1 reads SNHLY; CDR2 reads FYNNEI. The length of the CDR3 is 14 residues. Trimming took 7 bases from V and 4 from J, leaving 13 bases between them. CDR3 amino acids: CASKVGHATGELFF. Written as DNA, the CDR3 is TGTGCCAGCAAGGTTGGGCACGCCACCGGGGAGCTGTTTTTT.

This chain links TRBV7-6 with TRBJ1-1; 8 bases align to TRBD1. From germline, CDR1 is SGHVS and CDR2 FNYEAQ. With 5 bases clipped from V and 1 base from J, the junction kept 6 bases outside the gene matches. The CDR3 extends over 15 amino acids. CDR3 protein: CASSRRTGTNTEAFF. CDR3 in DNA: TGTGCCAGCAGCCGAAGGACAGGGACGAACACTGAAGCTTTCTTT. The full variable domain, rest sourced from reference TRBV7-6 and TRBJ1-1, is GAGVSQSPRYKVTKRGQDVALRCDPISGHVSLYWYRQALGQGPEFLTYFNYEAQQDKSGLPNDRFSAERPEGSISTLTIQRTEQRDSAMYRCASSRRTGTNTEAFFGQGTRLTVV.

The rearrangement joins TRBV7-8 to TRBJ2-7; weak D call: TRBD2 (6 bases). The germline CDR1 and CDR2 sequences are SGHVS and FQNEAQ. The length of the CDR3 is 13 residues. V was trimmed by 1 base and J by 4 bases, leaving 8 bases between them. The DNA of the CDR3 is TGTGCCAGCAGCTTAGGGGGGAGGTACGAGCAGTACGTC. It encodes CASSLGGRYEQYV.

V gene TRBV7-2 combines with J gene TRBJ1-2; unclear D gene. CDR3 length equals 14 residues. From germline, CDR1 is SGHTA and CDR2 FQGNSA. V lost 1 base and J lost 4, with 10 bases in between. The CDR3 spells CASSLGGRGYGYTF. CDR3 nucleotides: TGTGCCAGCAGCTTAGGAGGACGGGGCTATGGCTACACCTTC.

The V gene is TRBV11-2, the J gene TRBJ2-7; 8 bases fit TRBD2. The V gene end was trimmed by 5 bases and the J gene end by 0 bases; junction bases not matched to a gene: 6. The CDR3 is 15 amino acids. Germline CDR1 reads SGHAT; CDR2 reads FQNNGV. The CDR3 reads CASSPRGGSSYEQYV. Written as DNA, the CDR3 is TGTGCCAGCAGCCCTCGGGGGGGGAGCTCCTACGAGCAGTACGTC.